This record concerns one T cell receptor beta chain sequence. The study recruited people aged roughly 18 to 100 years across approximately 23 US areas. The sample comes from a study of blood T cell repertoires in COVID-19. V was clipped by 1 base and J by 5 bases, with 8 bases between them. Germline-derived CDR1 and CDR2 are SNHLY and FYNNEI. The CDR3 contains 13 residues. In the original processing: How many nucleated cells were present was estimated from reference gene primer amplification. Data came from immunoSEQ multiplex PCR; TCRdb stores just in-frame clones and leaves some out. V and J calls and clone size are copied from that table; D and trimming were computed from the DNA. The table shows approximately 250,000 clones, with around 84% occurring only once.

This chain joins TRBV2 and TRBJ1-2; D is possibly TRBD1 (5 bases). The TCR sequence derives from a man aged 25-45 years with acute COVID-19. Material for sequencing was PBMCs or T cells enriched from blood (not recorded which). The CDR3, as DNA: TGTGCCAGCAGTGAAGGACAGCTGTATGGCTACACCTTC. It yields the protein CASSEGQLYGYTF.